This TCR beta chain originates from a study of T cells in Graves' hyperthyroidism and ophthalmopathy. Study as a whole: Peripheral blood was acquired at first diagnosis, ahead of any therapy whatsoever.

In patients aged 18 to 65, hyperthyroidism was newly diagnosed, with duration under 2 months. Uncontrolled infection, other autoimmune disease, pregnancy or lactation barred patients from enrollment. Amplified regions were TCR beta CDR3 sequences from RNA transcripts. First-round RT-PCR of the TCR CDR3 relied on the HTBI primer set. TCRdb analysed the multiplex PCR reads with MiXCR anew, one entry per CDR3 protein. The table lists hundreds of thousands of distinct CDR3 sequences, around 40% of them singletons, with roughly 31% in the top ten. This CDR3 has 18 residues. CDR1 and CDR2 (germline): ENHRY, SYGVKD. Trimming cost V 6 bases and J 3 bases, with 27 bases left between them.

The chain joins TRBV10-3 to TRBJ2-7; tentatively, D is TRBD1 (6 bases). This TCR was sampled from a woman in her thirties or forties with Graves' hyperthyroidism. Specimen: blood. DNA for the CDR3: TGTGCCATCAGCGGGAAGGAGAGACAGGATAAAGCGTACTACGAGCAGTACTTC. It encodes CAISGKERQDKAYYEQYF.